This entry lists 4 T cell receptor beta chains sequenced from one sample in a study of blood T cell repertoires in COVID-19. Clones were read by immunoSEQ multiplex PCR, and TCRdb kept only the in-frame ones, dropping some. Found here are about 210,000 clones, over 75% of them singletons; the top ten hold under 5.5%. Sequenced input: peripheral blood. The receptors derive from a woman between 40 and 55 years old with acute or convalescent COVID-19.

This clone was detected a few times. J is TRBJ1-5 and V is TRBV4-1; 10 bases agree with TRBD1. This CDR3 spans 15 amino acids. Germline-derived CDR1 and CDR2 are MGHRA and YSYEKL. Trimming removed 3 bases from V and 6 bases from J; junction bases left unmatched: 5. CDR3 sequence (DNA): TGCGCCAGCAGCCACTACCGGGACAGGGGTCAGCCCCAGCATTTT. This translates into CASSHYRDRGQPQHF.

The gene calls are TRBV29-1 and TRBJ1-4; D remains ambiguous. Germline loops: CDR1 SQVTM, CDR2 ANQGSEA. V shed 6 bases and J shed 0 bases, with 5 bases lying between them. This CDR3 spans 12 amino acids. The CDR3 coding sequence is TGCAGCGTACAGTCAACTAATGAAAAACTGTTTTTT. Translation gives CSVQSTNEKLFF.

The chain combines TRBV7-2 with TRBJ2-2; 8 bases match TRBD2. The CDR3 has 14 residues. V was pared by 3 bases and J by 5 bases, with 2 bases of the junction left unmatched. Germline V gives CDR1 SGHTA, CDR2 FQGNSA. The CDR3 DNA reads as TGTGCCAGCAGCTTCGGGGGGGATACCGGGGAGCTGTTTTTT. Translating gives CASSFGGDTGELFF.

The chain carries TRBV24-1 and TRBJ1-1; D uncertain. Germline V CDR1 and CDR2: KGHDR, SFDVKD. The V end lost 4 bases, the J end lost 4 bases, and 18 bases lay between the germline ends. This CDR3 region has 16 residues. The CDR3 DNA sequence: TGTGCCACCAGTGACCCGGACCGGCCAGGAGGCACTGAAGCTTTCTTT. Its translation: CATSDPDRPGGTEAFF.